Following are 27 T cell receptor beta chains from one sample sequenced in a study of blood T cell repertoires in COVID-19. Profiled with immunoSEQ multiplex PCR; TCRdb holds only in-frame clones, not every one. In the table there are about 170,000 clones, around four fifths of which are singletons. Source material: PBMCs or T cells enriched from blood (not recorded which). All receptors derive from a woman between 45 and 60 years old who had recovered from COVID-19.

This sequence joins TRBV9 and TRBJ2-3; tentatively, D is TRBD2 (6 bases). Looked up from germline, CDR1 is SGDLS and CDR2 is YYNGEE. Deletions cut 0 bases from V and 0 bases from J, with 11 bases between. CDR3 length equals 16 residues. CDR3 protein: CASSVGASASTDTQYF. DNA of the CDR3: TGTGCCAGCAGCGTAGGAGCTAGCGCTAGCACAGATACGCAGTATTTT. Combining the CDR3 with reference TRBV9 and TRBJ2-3 gives the whole variable domain DSGVTQTPKHLITATGQRVTLRCSPRSGDLSVYWYQQSLDQGLQFLIQYYNGEERAKGNILERFSAQQFPDLHSELNLSSLELGDSALYFCASSVGASASTDTQYFGPGTRLTVL.

This chain uses TRBV7-2 with TRBJ1-5, with no clear D. The germline V gene has CDR1 SGHTA and CDR2 FQGNSA. Trimming shortened V by 2 bases and J by 0 bases, and 11 bases separated the two germline ends. The CDR3 has 16 amino acids. As DNA, the CDR3 is TGTGCCAGCAGCTTACATGGCGGGGTTAGCAATCAGCCCCAGCATTTT. Protein: CASSLHGGVSNQPQHF.

The chain joins TRBV30 to TRBJ1-2, with no clear D. Germline values: CDR1 GTSNPN, CDR2 SVGIG (reference sequence). This CDR3 has 13 amino acids. The ends were cut back, 0 bases at V and 5 bases at J, with 10 bases in the middle. The CDR3 DNA reads as TGTGCCTGGAGTGTACCCGGCAGGTATGGCTACACCTTC. Residues: CAWSVPGRYGYTF.

The chain employs TRBV19 and TRBJ1-2; maybe TRBD1 (5 bases). Trimming left V 7 bases short and J 4 bases short, with 13 bases between. This CDR3 region has 13 residues. The germline V gene encodes CDR1 LNHDA and CDR2 SQIVND (reference sequence). This chain's CDR3 is CASTMGGGYGYTF. The CDR3 bases are TGTGCCAGTACCATGGGGGGAGGCTATGGCTACACCTTC.

The table lists this clone with a count of one. The limits of the CDR3 on the DNA are not certain, so only TCRdb's listed CDR3 is given. The chain joins TRBV5-1 to TRBJ1-2. Termini included, the CDR3 measures 17 amino acids. Germline values: CDR1 SGHRS, CDR2 YFSETQ. CDR3: CASSLFGPGERGYGYTF.

Written as DNA, the CDR3 is TGTGCCAGTAGTATTTTCCGGACAAGTCGGGCCGGGGAGCTGTTTTTT. It is translated as CASSIFRTSRAGELFF. The chain carries TRBV19 and TRBJ2-2, with TRBD1 as a possible D gene (5 bases). CDR1 and CDR2 from the germline V gene are LNHDA and SQIVND (reference sequence). Trimming took 3 bases from V and 6 from J, leaving 17 bases between them. The CDR3 spans 16 residues.

This clone was observed once. This sequence joins TRBV28 and TRBJ2-5; TRBD2 is a possible D gene (6 bases). Between the trimmed V and J ends, which lost 3 bases and 4 bases, there was a span of 21 bases. The CDR3 consists of 17 residues. Germline CDR1 is MDHEN and CDR2 is SYDVKM. In nucleotides, the CDR3 is TGTGCCAGCAGTTTTTATATAGGTAGCGGTGAGGGAGAGACCCAGTACTTC. Its protein is CASSFYIGSGEGETQYF.

This chain connects TRBV7-8 to TRBJ2-1; 8 bases are a match to TRBD1. J lost 6 bases, V lost 5 bases, and 12 bases had no gene match. CDR3 length: 16 amino acids. Germline V gene data show CDR1 as SGHVS and CDR2 as FQNEAQ. This CDR3 reads CASSLPTGAGRNEQFF. CDR3 nucleotides: TGTGCCAGCAGCCTACCGACAGGGGCAGGACGCAATGAGCAGTTCTTC.

This clone was observed a handful of times. The chain is built from TRBV11-2 and TRBJ1-1; no clear D. CDR3 length equals 15 residues. CDR1 is SGHAT, CDR2 FQNNGV, per germline. Trimming shortened V by 3 bases and J by 5 bases, and 16 bases separated the two germline ends. The CDR3 bases are TGTGCCAGCAGCTTGGTAGGCGTAGCGAGGACTGAAGCTTTCTTT. Translated, it gives CASSLVGVARTEAFF.

This clone was counted between two and nine times. CDR3 region: CASKRLAGGQNEQFF. CDR3 sequence (DNA): TGTGCCAGCAAGCGACTAGCGGGGGGGCAAAATGAGCAGTTCTTC. This chain uses TRBV2 with TRBJ2-1; 14 bases are shared with TRBD2. Per germline, CDR1 SNHLY and CDR2 FYNNEI. V lost 7 bases and J lost 7; bases outside the gene matches: 6. This CDR3 has 15 amino acids.

The CDR3: CASSLLGVYGYTF. CDR3 DNA: TGTGCCAGTAGTCTGCTAGGGGTTTATGGCTACACCTTC. The gene calls are TRBV19 and TRBJ1-2; D is possibly TRBD1 (5 bases). Germline assignment: CDR1 LNHDA and CDR2 SQIVND (reference sequence). This CDR3 spans 13 amino acids. V was pared by 5 bases and J by 5 bases, with 12 bases between.

CDR3 sequence reads: CASSFYNRENTEAFF. In DNA, the CDR3 is TGTGCCAGCAGCTTTTACAACAGGGAGAACACTGAAGCTTTCTTT. The chain links TRBV7-9 to TRBJ1-1; D is perhaps TRBD1 (6 bases). The CDR3 extends over 15 amino acids. Germline-derived CDR1 and CDR2 are SEHNR and FQNEAQ (reference sequence). V was trimmed by 3 bases and J by 1 base, leaving 12 bases between them.

The chain joins TRBV6-1 to TRBJ2-5; D is possibly TRBD1 (6 bases). The CDR3 is 14 amino acids. With 2 bases removed from V and 4 bases from J, the gap between germline ends came to 11 bases. Germline-derived CDR1 and CDR2 are MNHNS and SASEGT. The CDR3 DNA reads as TGTGCCAGCAGTGAAAGGGGGTTGGGAGAGACCCAGTACTTC. It yields the protein CASSERGLGETQYF.

V and J are TRBV12-3 or TRBV12-4 and TRBJ2-1, with 7 positions matching TRBD2. The CDR3 runs to 12 residues. Germline trimming cut 8 bases from V and 5 bases from J; bases unmatched to any gene: 3. The CDR3 protein is CASGTTHNEQFF. CDR3 bases: TGTGCCAGCGGGACTACCCACAATGAGCAGTTCTTC.

The chain has TRBV2 and TRBJ1-5; the D is unclear. This CDR3 is built from 15 residues. Germline-derived CDR1 and CDR2 are SNHLY and FYNNEI. V gave up 6 bases and J gave up 3 bases, with 15 bases separating them. DNA for the CDR3: TGTGCCAGCAGAGCAGGTGGATCGTACAATCAGCCCCAGCATTTT. This sequence encodes CASRAGGSYNQPQHF.

The CDR3 bases are TGTGCCAGCAGTGTGGGGGGGGTACCTAATGAAAAACTGTTTTTT. Encoded protein: CASSVGGVPNEKLFF. The chain has TRBV25-1 and TRBJ1-4, with D tentatively TRBD1 (5 bases). There are 15 residues in the CDR3. Germline loops: CDR1 MGHDK, CDR2 SYGVNS. Between the trimmed V and J ends, which lost 4 bases and 3 bases, there was a span of 12 bases.

CDR3 sequence (DNA): TGTGCCAGCAGCTTATTGATCTCGGGTTATTTCTTT. This encodes CASSLLISGYFF. The chain recombines TRBV5-6 with TRBJ1-1; no reliable D call. Trimming removed 2 bases from V and 13 bases from J, with 15 bases in between. Germline loops: CDR1 SGHDT, CDR2 YYEEEE. The CDR3 has 12 amino acids.

Only a few counts were recorded for this clone. The chain has TRBV30 and TRBJ1-6; D may be TRBD1 (6 bases). This CDR3 contains 17 residues. The germline V and J ends were trimmed by 2 bases and 0 bases, with 14 bases remaining between them. The germline gives CDR1 GTSNPN, CDR2 SVGIG (reference sequence). In nucleotides, the CDR3 is TGTGCCTGGAGTCTGGGCGGGGGCAACTCCTATAATTCACCCCTCCACTTT. As protein: CAWSLGGGNSYNSPLHF.

The rearrangement links TRBV24-1 to TRBJ1-5; maybe TRBD1 (6 bases). Deletions cut 9 bases from V and 8 bases from J, with 13 bases between. The CDR3 is 12 residues long. Looked up from germline, CDR1 is KGHDR and CDR2 is SFDVKD. DNA of the CDR3: TGTGCCACCCGGGGAGGGGGGAAGCCCCAGCATTTT. Translation gives CATRGGGKPQHF.

In its sample, this clone was seen a few times. This chain links TRBV7-8 with TRBJ2-3; TRBD2 matches 8 bases. J was trimmed by 2 bases and V by 2 bases; bases with no gene match: 3. The germline CDR1 and CDR2 sequences are SGHVS and FQNEAQ. The CDR3 runs 15 residues. CDR3 loop: CASSLREGVTDTQYF. For the CDR3, the DNA is TGTGCCAGCAGCTTACGGGAGGGGGTCACAGATACGCAGTATTTT.

The CDR3 DNA follows: TGTGCCAGCAGCCCATTTTTGCAGGGAGGAGGCTACACCTTC. Translation gives CASSPFLQGGGYTF. The chain recombines TRBV7-2 with TRBJ1-2; perhaps TRBD1 as D (5 bases). Per germline, CDR1 SGHTA and CDR2 FQGNSA. Trimming removed 5 bases at V and 8 bases at J, with 18 bases between. This CDR3 has 14 amino acids.

J is TRBJ1-3 and V is TRBV4-2; TRBD1 matches 8 bases. Germline V gives CDR1 LGHNA, CDR2 YNFKEQ. J lost 4 bases, V lost 0 bases, and 8 bases had no gene match. The CDR3 has 17 residues. Here the CDR3 DNA reads TGTGCCAGCAGCCAAGATCAACTCAGGGGGCGCGGAAACACCATATATTTT. It specifies CASSQDQLRGRGNTIYF.

The rearrangement links TRBV27 to TRBJ1-4; TRBD1 matches 8 bases. CDR3 length equals 18 residues. Trimming took 0 bases from V and 2 from J; bases not matched to a gene: 8. Germline lookup yields CDR1 MNHEY and CDR2 SMNVEV (reference sequence). CDR3 amino acids: CASSLSSQGASTNEKLFF. The CDR3 bases are TGTGCCAGCAGTTTATCCAGCCAGGGGGCTTCGACTAATGAAAAACTGTTTTTT.

The chain has TRBV30 and TRBJ1-3, with 7 bases fitting TRBD1. From germline, CDR1 is GTSNPN and CDR2 SVGIG (reference sequence). The CDR3 is made up of 15 amino acids. V dropped 8 bases and J dropped 0; count of bases not matched to a gene: 10. CDR3: CAGRQGRFSGNTIYF. CDR3 nucleotide sequence: TGTGCCGGCCGACAGGGACGATTCTCTGGAAACACCATATATTTT.

This chain connects TRBV19 to TRBJ1-1; 7 bases are a match to TRBD1. The V segment lost 5 bases and the J segment 3 bases; nucleotides outside the gene matches: 6. There are 14 residues in the CDR3. The V gene's germline CDR1 is LNHDA and CDR2 SQIVND (reference sequence). CDR3 region: CASSPFRGDTEAFF. The DNA for the CDR3 is TGTGCCAGTAGTCCTTTCAGGGGGGACACTGAAGCTTTCTTT.

The V call is TRBV12-3 or TRBV12-4, the J call TRBJ2-2, with 8 bases lining up with TRBD1. This CDR3 spans 13 amino acids. The V and J ends lost 6 bases and 6 bases, in that order; junction bases with no gene match: 3. In nucleotides, the CDR3 is TGTGCCAGCAGCGACAGGGGCGCCGGGGAGCTGTTTTTT. Protein: CASSDRGAGELFF.

The chain recombines TRBV6-6 with TRBJ1-1; D unclear. CDR1 and CDR2 from the germline V gene are MNHNY and SVGAGI (reference sequence). The ends were cut back, 7 bases at V and 3 bases at J, with 9 bases in the middle. The CDR3 is made up of 12 amino acids. CDR3 nucleotide sequence: TGTGCCAGCACCGACGGGTACACTGAAGCTTTCTTT. Translated: CASTDGYTEAFF.